A selection of T cell receptor beta chains follows, all from one sample in a study of blood T cell repertoires in COVID-19. Repertoires were generated with immunoSEQ multiplex PCR, while TCRdb's copy carries only in-frame clones and drops some. The sample includes about 190,000 clones, less than 85% seen only once; the top ten take roughly 3.2%. The sequenced material came from PBMCs or T cells enriched from blood (not recorded which). These receptors were taken from a woman in her 30s who had recovered from COVID-19. The CDR3 runs from the conserved cysteine through the conserved F or W. A D gene is named only where the DNA matches it firmly. Size tells how often a clone was seen (once, few, many) or the class of an expanded clone, and some rows leave it out.

v_call	d_call	cdr3_length	clone_size	j_call	cdr3_aa	cdr3_nt
TRBV18	-	13	-	TRBJ2-5	CASSPRSQETQYF	TGTGCCAGCTCACCACGTAGCCAAGAGACCCAGTACTTC
TRBV11-2	TRBD1	16	-	TRBJ1-3	CASSLGTTGVGNTIYF	TGTGCCAGCAGCTTAGGTACTACAGGGGTTGGAAACACCATATATTTT
TRBV5-1	TRBD2	15	-	TRBJ2-1	CASSDGTSGHNEQFF	TGCGCCAGCAGCGATGGGACTAGCGGTCACAATGAGCAGTTCTTC
TRBV11-2	-	16	-	TRBJ2-2	CASSLRGTENTGELFF	TGTGCCAGCAGCTTAAGGGGGACGGAGAACACCGGGGAGCTGTTTTTT
TRBV28	TRBD1	13	-	TRBJ1-1	CASRRTGRTEAFF	TGTGCCAGCAGGCGGACAGGGAGGACTGAAGCTTTCTTT
TRBV25-1	TRBD2	13	-	TRBJ2-3	CASRASGVDTQYF	TGTGCCAGCAGAGCTAGCGGGGTCGATACGCAGTATTTT
TRBV2	-	13	-	TRBJ2-5	CASGGGIGETQYF	TGTGCCAGCGGGGGAGGAATAGGAGAGACCCAGTACTTC
TRBV7-9	-	12	-	TRBJ1-2	CASSTANYGYTF	TGTGCCAGCAGTACAGCTAACTATGGCTACACCTTC
TRBV29-1	-	13	-	TRBJ2-2	CSADRGYTGELFF	TGCAGCGCTGACCGGGGATACACCGGGGAGCTGTTTTTT
TRBV19	-	13	-	TRBJ2-5	CASSRGYQETQYF	TGTGCCAGTAGCCGAGGGTACCAAGAGACCCAGTACTTC
TRBV27	-	13	-	TRBJ2-1	CASSLGGSGEQFF	TGTGCCAGCAGTTTAGGCGGCAGTGGAGAGCAGTTCTTC
TRBV5-1	-	12	-	TRBJ2-5	CASQGLGETQYF	TGCGCCTCCCAGGGCCTGGGAGAGACCCAGTACTTC
TRBV28	TRBD1	16	-	TRBJ1-1	CASRPGWTGENTEAFF	TGTGCCAGCAGGCCAGGGTGGACAGGGGAGAACACTGAAGCTTTCTTT
TRBV19	TRBD1	16	-	TRBJ2-2	CASSMVGTGGAGELFF	TGTGCCAGTAGTATGGTAGGGACAGGGGGCGCCGGGGAGCTGTTTTTT
TRBV9	-	14	-	TRBJ2-1	CASSVAAIRDEQFF	TGTGCCAGCAGCGTAGCGGCAATCAGGGATGAGCAGTTCTTC
TRBV13	-	13	-	TRBJ2-7	CASSSLPGEEQYF	TGTGCCAGCAGCTCACTTCCCGGTGAGGAGCAGTACTTC
TRBV5-1	-	14	once	TRBJ1-6	CASSLGSGDSPLHF	TGCGCCAGCAGCTTGGGTTCAGGTGATTCACCCCTCCACTTT
TRBV9	TRBD2	15	-	TRBJ2-7	CASSPYTSGSDEQYF	TGTGCCAGCAGCCCCTACACTAGCGGGAGCGACGAGCAGTACTTC
TRBV14	-	15	-	TRBJ1-2	CASSQEVSGIYGYTF	TGTGCCAGCAGCCAAGAGGTCTCAGGGATCTATGGCTACACCTTC
TRBV3-1/TRBV3-2	TRBD2	15	-	TRBJ2-7	CASSQVTGGSHEQYF	TGTGCCAGCAGCCAAGTTACGGGAGGGTCGCACGAGCAGTACTTC
TRBV11-2	-	16	-	TRBJ1-1	CASSLQGTSVNTEAFF	TGTGCCAGCAGCTTGCAGGGTACATCGGTGAACACTGAAGCTTTCTTT
TRBV7-2	-	19	-	TRBJ2-1	CASSRRSLSVESGYNEQFF	TGTGCCAGCAGCAGAAGGTCCCTAAGTGTGGAAAGCGGTTACAATGAGCAGTTCTTC
TRBV4-1	TRBD2	15	-	TRBJ2-7	CASSHLVGGGYEQYF	TGCGCCAGCAGCCACCTCGTGGGGGGAGGGTACGAGCAGTACTTC
TRBV2	TRBD2	15	once	TRBJ2-7	CASRFGTSGKLEQYF	TGTGCCAGCAGATTTGGGACTAGCGGGAAACTCGAGCAGTACTTC
TRBV27	TRBD1	18	-	TRBJ2-1	CASSLSGQGPSSYNEQFF	TGTGCCAGCAGTTTATCTGGACAGGGACCTAGCTCCTACAATGAGCAGTTCTTC
TRBV28	TRBD1	17	-	TRBJ1-5	CASSPRQGGYSNQPQHF	TGTGCCAGCAGTCCCAGACAGGGGGGTTATAGCAATCAGCCCCAGCATTTT
TRBV4-2	TRBD2	17	-	TRBJ2-5	CASSQEGSRGVKETQYF	TGTGCCAGCAGCCAAGAGGGCTCGCGGGGGGTTAAAGAGACCCAGTACTTC
TRBV10-2	TRBD1	14	-	TRBJ1-2	CASSGTGGNYGYTF	TGCGCCAGCAGTGGGACAGGGGGCAACTATGGCTACACCTTC
TRBV24-1	-	12	-	TRBJ1-1	CATSGENTEAFF	TGTGCCACCAGTGGAGAGAACACTGAAGCTTTCTTT
TRBV5-8	TRBD1	14	-	TRBJ2-5	CASSLRGGAETQYF	TGTGCCAGCAGCTTGAGAGGGGGCGCGGAGACCCAGTACTTC
TRBV21-1	-	14	-	TRBJ1-2	CASSKAGRGPGYTF	TGTGCCAGCAGCAAAGCCGGCAGGGGGCCCGGCTACACCTTC
TRBV28	TRBD1	18	-	TRBJ2-3	CASSKGTGMPKNTDTQYF	TGTGCCAGCAGTAAGGGGACAGGAATGCCTAAGAACACAGATACGCAGTATTTT